This is a list of T cell receptor beta chains from one sample in a study of beta chain features in type 1 diabetes. The protocol was immunoSEQ multiplex PCR, while the TCRdb copy is restricted to in-frame clones and leaves out a portion. The table has some 120,000 clones, 15% to 20% seen once. What was sequenced was central memory CD4+ T cells from blood. The receptors derive from a man aged 18 to 29 with type 1 diabetes. The CDR3 runs from the conserved cysteine through the conserved F or W. D genes are given only for firm matches. Clone sizes are given selectively: once, few, many, or a class where the clone is expanded.

CASSQGASGAQETQYF TGCGCCAGCAGCCAAGGGGCTAGCGGGGCCCAAGAGACCCAGTACTTC TRBD2 TRBJ2-5 TRBV4-1 NA
CASSSTTQPQHF TGTGCCAGCAGCTCCACCACGCAGCCCCAGCATTTT NA TRBJ1-5 TRBV7-9 many
CASSLLGTLGETQYF TGTGCCAGCAGCTTACTCGGGACTCTAGGGGAGACCCAGTACTTC NA TRBJ2-5 TRBV7-9 few
CAIKGDRRNTIYF TGTGCCATCAAGGGGGACCGCAGAAACACCATATATTTT NA TRBJ1-3 TRBV10-3 few
CASSSSHNSPLHF TGTGCCAGCAGCTCCTCCCATAATTCACCCCTCCACTTT NA TRBJ1-6 TRBV7-2 few
CASSVGESRTRSQETQYF TGTGCCAGCAGCGTAGGAGAATCTAGGACTAGAAGCCAAGAGACCCAGTACTTC TRBD2 TRBJ2-5 TRBV9 few
CASSPSFGGMVYTF TGTGCCAGCAGCCCCTCCTTCGGGGGAATGGTCTACACCTTC NA TRBJ1-2 TRBV9 few
CASSLTGARGEQYF TGTGCCAGCAGTTTGACAGGGGCCCGGGGGGAGCAGTACTTC TRBD1 TRBJ2-7 TRBV6-5 NA
CASSQGEVAGANVLTF TGCGCCAGCAGCCAAGGAGAGGTAGCTGGGGCCAACGTCCTGACTTTC NA TRBJ2-6 TRBV4-1 NA
CASSLYLRRETQYF TGTGCCAGCAGTTTATATCTTCGGCGAGAGACCCAGTACTTC NA TRBJ2-5 TRBV28 many
CASSEDRVNTEAFF TGTGCCAGCAGCGAGGACAGGGTGAACACTGAAGCTTTCTTT TRBD1 TRBJ1-1 TRBV2 few
CATSSLSGELFF TGTGCCACCAGCAGCCTGAGCGGGGAGCTGTTTTTT NA TRBJ2-2 TRBV15 many
CSVSGTAINYEQYF TGCAGCGTATCCGGGACAGCTATTAACTACGAGCAGTACTTC TRBD1 TRBJ2-7 TRBV29-1 few
CASSTGGGRNEQYF TGTGCCAGCAGCACAGGAGGGGGGCGCAACGAGCAGTACTTC NA TRBJ2-7 TRBV9 NA
CASSPQGFYGYTF TGTGCCAGCAGTCCACAGGGATTCTATGGCTACACCTTC NA TRBJ1-2 TRBV6-5 few
CASSVGQNQPQHF TGCGCCAGCAGCGTGGGACAGAATCAGCCCCAGCATTTT TRBD1 TRBJ1-5 TRBV5-1 few
CAWTGGETQYF TGTGCCTGGACAGGGGGAGAGACCCAGTACTTC TRBD1 TRBJ2-5 TRBV30 many
CSVGNTQYF TGCAGCGTTGGGAATACGCAGTATTTT NA TRBJ2-3 TRBV29-1 few